Below, 29 T cell receptor beta chains from the same sample are listed, as sequenced in a study of blood T cell repertoires in COVID-19. Generated by immunoSEQ multiplex PCR, the TCRdb table keeps only in-frame clones and is missing some. The data contain over 120,000 clones, roughly 82% of them singletons. Sequencing input: peripheral blood. The receptors come from a man between 60 and 70 years old with active or convalescent COVID-19.

This rearrangement joins TRBV6-2 or TRBV6-3 to TRBJ1-2; a weak D match, TRBD1 (6 bases). The length of the CDR3 is 13 residues. Trimming stripped 2 bases from V and 8 bases from J, with 12 bases between. Germline V gene lookup returns CDR1 MNHEY and CDR2 SVGEGT. The DNA for the CDR3 is TGTGCCAGCAGTTACCACAGGGTTATGGGCTACACCTTC. This gives the protein CASSYHRVMGYTF.

V is TRBV7-2 and J is TRBJ1-5; TRBD1 matches at 8 bases. V lost 6 bases and J lost 11; bases outside the gene matches: 9. This CDR3 has 13 amino acids. Germline CDR1 reads SGHTA; CDR2 reads FQGNSA. The CDR3 region has the DNA TGTGCCAGCAGTCGACAGGGGCTGGTAGCCCAGCATTTT. Residues: CASSRQGLVAQHF.

The chain employs TRBV19 and TRBJ2-2; 9 positions agree with TRBD1. V shed 4 bases and J 7 bases; nucleotides not matched to a gene: 7. The CDR3 contains 15 residues. Germline V CDR1 and CDR2: LNHDA, SQIVND (reference sequence). CDR3 in DNA: TGTGCCAGTAGTAAACCGGGACAGGGTCACGGGGAGCTGTTTTTT. This codes for CASSKPGQGHGELFF.

The chain uses TRBV7-8 and TRBJ2-1, with D possibly matching TRBD1 (5 bases). V shed 5 bases and J shed 5 bases, with 10 bases lying between them. Germline assignment: CDR1 SGHVS and CDR2 FQNEAQ. This CDR3 is built from 13 residues. CDR3 in DNA: TGTGCCAGCAGCCAAGACAGCAACAATGAGCAGTTCTTC. Translation: CASSQDSNNEQFF.

The chain uses TRBV7-2 and TRBJ2-4; D is perhaps TRBD2 (6 bases). CDR3 length: 19 residues. V lost 1 base to trimming and J lost 1 base, with 20 bases between them. Germline V gene lookup returns CDR1 SGHTA and CDR2 FQGNSA. The CDR3 DNA sequence: TGTGCCAGCAGCTTAGTTGGGCCCCTGGTACGGGGGGCCAAAAACATTCAGTACTTC. Translating it yields CASSLVGPLVRGAKNIQYF.

Only a few counts were recorded for this clone. V is TRBV7-9 and J is TRBJ1-4; 10 bases are a match to TRBD1. Germline V gene data show CDR1 as SEHNR and CDR2 as FQNEAQ (reference sequence). This CDR3 contains 16 residues. J gave up 9 bases and V 0 bases, and 7 bases lay outside the gene matches. The CDR3 nucleotides read TGTGCCAGCAGCTTAGCGGGGGACAGGGGTAGGCAAAAACTGTTTTTT. Its translation is CASSLAGDRGRQKLFF.

The chain uses TRBV30 and TRBJ1-6; D is undetermined. Germline V gives CDR1 GTSNPN, CDR2 SVGIG (reference sequence). The CDR3 loop spans 13 amino acids. The V gene lost 1 base and the J gene lost 7 bases, with 8 bases spanning the gap. The CDR3 DNA reads TGTGCCTGGAGTGGTAGTCGAAATTCACCCCTCCACTTT. Its protein is CAWSGSRNSPLHF. Supplemented by reference TRBV30 and TRBJ1-6, the full variable domain reads SQTIHQWPATLVQPVGSPLSLECTVEGTSNPNLYWYRQAAGRGLQLLFYSVGIGQISSEVPQNLSASRPQDRQFILSSKKLLLSDSGFYLCAWSGSRNSPLHFGNGTRLTVT.

This chain connects TRBV28 to TRBJ1-3; the D gene is possibly TRBD1 (6 bases). The CDR3 runs to 15 residues. Germline CDR1 MDHEN, CDR2 SYDVKM. V lost 3 bases, J lost 4 bases, and 13 bases lay in between. The CDR3 sequence: CASSFTGMEGNTIYF. The CDR3, as DNA: TGTGCCAGCAGTTTTACAGGGATGGAGGGAAACACCATATATTTT.

The CDR3 loop is CASSYSSNTYGYTF. The CDR3 DNA reads TGTGCCAGCAGTTACTCGAGCAATACCTATGGCTACACCTTC. This chain links TRBV6-5 with TRBJ1-2; unclear D gene. Trimming cost V 0 bases and J 4 bases, with 9 bases left between them. This CDR3 region has 14 residues. The germline CDR1 and CDR2 sequences are MNHEY and SVGAGI.

The rearrangement links TRBV11-2 to TRBJ2-1; D is perhaps TRBD2 (5 bases). Germline CDR1 SGHAT, CDR2 FQNNGV. The CDR3 spans 14 residues. The V end lost 7 bases, the J end lost 8 bases, and 18 bases lay between the germline ends. CDR3 nucleotide sequence: TGTGCCAGCATGAGGACTCGAAATTTCGATGAGCAGTTCTTC. This translates into CASMRTRNFDEQFF.

This clone was picked up a small number of times. The V gene is TRBV11-3, the J gene TRBJ2-7; 9 nucleotides agree with TRBD1. In germline, CDR1 is SGHNT, CDR2 YENEEA. V lost 4 bases, J lost 2 bases, and 12 bases stayed unmatched. This CDR3 contains 17 residues. The chain's CDR3 is CASSSAGQGSNAYEQYF. The CDR3 DNA follows: TGTGCCAGCAGCTCCGCGGGACAGGGATCGAACGCCTACGAGCAGTACTTC.

This chain's CDR3 is CASSERERGGPRYYNEQFF. CDR3 nucleotide sequence: TGTGCCAGCAGTGAGCGGGAGCGGGGGGGACCTCGATACTACAATGAGCAGTTCTTC. This chain uses TRBV2 with TRBJ2-1; the match to TRBD2 covers 10 bases. Germline lookup yields CDR1 SNHLY and CDR2 FYNNEI. V dropped 3 bases and J dropped 3; count of bases not matched to a gene: 14. The CDR3 is 19 amino acids.

The chain employs TRBV7-9 and TRBJ1-2; D gene unclear. The germline V and J ends were trimmed by 5 bases and 14 bases, with 15 bases remaining between them. The CDR3 length is 11 residues. CDR1 and CDR2 (germline): SEHNR, FQNEAQ (reference sequence). The CDR3 DNA reads TGTGCCAGCAGCCTTACCAGTAATCCAACCTTC. It encodes CASSLTSNPTF.

The rearrangement links TRBV19 to TRBJ2-3, with TRBD2 matching 10 bases. The ends lost 6 bases at V and 1 base at J; junction bases unmatched: 13. From germline, CDR1 is LNHDA and CDR2 SQIVND (reference sequence). The CDR3 totals 18 residues. CDR3 sequence: CASRVAGGLKEGTDTQYF. Written as DNA, the CDR3 is TGTGCCAGTAGGGTAGCGGGGGGTCTAAAAGAGGGCACAGATACGCAGTATTTT.

This clone was counted a few times. The rearrangement joins TRBV7-9 to TRBJ1-1, with D perhaps TRBD1 (6 bases). V was shortened by 2 bases and J by 4 bases, with 8 bases between the two germline ends. The CDR3 has 13 amino acids. CDR1 and CDR2 from the germline V gene are SEHNR and FQNEAQ (reference sequence). In nucleotides, the CDR3 is TGTGCCAGCAGCTTAACAGGGCGCACTGAAGCTTTCTTT. It encodes CASSLTGRTEAFF.

The gene calls are TRBV19 and TRBJ2-5, with 8 positions matching TRBD2. The ends lost 1 base at V and 5 bases at J; junction bases unmatched: 12. The germline V gene encodes CDR1 LNHDA and CDR2 SQIVND (reference sequence). The CDR3 covers 17 residues. The CDR3 protein is CASSIVKGASGLETQYF. The CDR3 nucleotides are TGTGCCAGTAGTATAGTTAAAGGGGCTAGCGGGTTGGAGACCCAGTACTTC.

The rearrangement links TRBV7-9 to TRBJ1-2; no firm D call. CDR1 is SEHNR and CDR2 is FQNEAQ in the germline V gene (reference sequence). This CDR3 is 14 amino acids long. V lost 2 bases and J lost 6, with 13 bases in between. The CDR3 sequence is CASSLLDGGNGYTF. The CDR3 nucleotides are TGTGCCAGCAGCTTACTTGACGGCGGCAATGGCTACACCTTC.

The rearrangement links TRBV5-1 to TRBJ2-6; tentative D call: TRBD1 (6 bases). CDR1 SGHRS and CDR2 YFSETQ come from the germline V gene. With 9 bases removed from V and 0 bases from J, the gap between germline ends came to 19 bases. This CDR3 contains 17 residues. CDR3 sequence: CATTPGTFRSGANVLTF. The CDR3 DNA is TGCGCCACTACTCCTGGGACATTTCGCTCTGGGGCCAACGTCCTGACTTTC.

The rearrangement joins TRBV19 to TRBJ1-3; no clear D gene. V lost 11 bases and J lost 4, with 9 bases in between. The length of the CDR3 is 11 residues. CDR1 is LNHDA, CDR2 SQIVND, per germline (reference sequence). CDR3 nucleotides: TGTGCCGGTTCGGGGGGAAACACCATATATTTT. It yields the protein CAGSGGNTIYF.

This chain connects TRBV19 to TRBJ2-7; maybe TRBD1 (6 bases). The CDR3 contains 13 residues. The germline CDR1 and CDR2 sequences are LNHDA and SQIVND (reference sequence). Trimming cost V 7 bases and J 4 bases, with 14 bases left between them. CDR3 DNA sequence: TGTGCCAGTAAAAGAGGGGGAGAGTACGAGCAGTACTTC. Translation: CASKRGGEYEQYF.

J is TRBJ1-6 and V is TRBV3-1 (or the pseudogene TRBV3-2); weak D call: TRBD1 (5 bases). The CDR3 consists of 14 residues. V was pared by 5 bases and J by 7 bases, with 12 bases between. The germline gives CDR1 LGHDT, CDR2 YNNKEL (reference sequence). As DNA, the CDR3 is TGTGCCAGCAGCTCAGGATGGGGCAATTCACCCCTCCACTTT. Translation gives CASSSGWGNSPLHF.

The chain links TRBV4-3 to TRBJ1-1, with TRBD1 matching 7 bases. Unmatched junction bases numbered 8, after V lost 3 bases and J lost 4 bases. The CDR3 consists of 15 residues. Germline CDR1 and CDR2: LGHNA and YSLEER. CDR3: CASSHMTGMGTEAFF. The CDR3 DNA sequence: TGCGCCAGCAGCCACATGACAGGGATGGGCACTGAAGCTTTCTTT.

The chain couples TRBV19 to TRBJ1-5; 8 bases fit TRBD1. Germline CDR1 reads LNHDA; CDR2 reads SQIVND (reference sequence). The CDR3 length is 17 residues. Germline trimming cut 3 bases from V and 6 bases from J; bases unmatched to any gene: 13. In nucleotides, the CDR3 is TGTGCCAGTAGTATCGGACAGGGAAGGGGAATAGGTCAGCCCCAGCATTTT. This encodes CASSIGQGRGIGQPQHF.

This rearrangement joins TRBV27 to TRBJ2-1, with D possibly matching TRBD2 (6 bases). The germline V and J ends were trimmed by 2 bases and 0 bases, with 11 bases remaining between them. Germline V gene sequence: CDR1 MNHEY, CDR2 SMNVEV (reference sequence). The length of the CDR3 is 16 residues. CDR3 loop: CASSLGGTSSYNEQFF. The CDR3 DNA sequence: TGTGCCAGCAGTTTAGGGGGGACGAGCTCCTACAATGAGCAGTTCTTC.

The chain has TRBV7-2 and TRBJ2-1, with D possibly being TRBD1 (6 bases). Germline V CDR1 and CDR2: SGHTA, FQGNSA. V lost 1 base to trimming and J lost 5 bases, with 12 bases between them. CDR3 length: 15 residues. The CDR3 reads CASSLDRGIDNEQFF. CDR3 DNA: TGTGCCAGCAGCTTAGATAGGGGGATCGACAATGAGCAGTTCTTC.

This clone appeared a few times. V usage is TRBV18 and J usage is TRBJ1-5; D gene ambiguous. The CDR3 has 17 amino acids. The ends were cut back, 0 bases at V and 0 bases at J, with 12 bases in the middle. The germline CDR1 and CDR2 sequences are KGHSH and LQKENI. CDR3 region: CASSPPRQQYSNQPQHF. The DNA for the CDR3 is TGTGCCAGCTCACCACCGCGGCAGCAGTATAGCAATCAGCCCCAGCATTTT.

The chain links TRBV24-1 to TRBJ2-3; TRBD2 matches at 10 bases. V shed 3 bases, J shed 2 bases, and the junction held 4 bases outside the gene matches. Per the germline V gene, CDR1 is KGHDR and CDR2 is SFDVKD. CDR3 size: 16 residues. CDR3 sequence reads: CATSDPGTSDTDTQYF. The CDR3 region has the DNA TGTGCCACCAGTGATCCCGGGACTAGCGACACAGATACGCAGTATTTT.

CDR3 in amino acids: CASSFTASNEQFF. The CDR3, as DNA: TGCGCCAGCAGCTTTACAGCCTCCAATGAGCAGTTCTTC. J is TRBJ2-1 and V is TRBV5-1; D unresolved. This CDR3 is 13 amino acids long. V lost 2 bases and J 6 bases, leaving 9 bases between the germline ends. Germline V gene lookup returns CDR1 SGHRS and CDR2 YFSETQ.

The chain is built from TRBV7-9 and TRBJ1-2; TRBD1 matches at 7 bases. J lost 1 base, V lost 7 bases, and 6 bases had no gene match. The length of the CDR3 is 14 residues. The germline V gene encodes CDR1 SEHNR and CDR2 FQNEAQ (reference sequence). CDR3 DNA: TGTGCCAGCACCCGGGACAGCATTAACTATGGCTACACCTTC. This gives the protein CASTRDSINYGYTF. Together with reference TRBV7-9 and TRBJ1-2, the CDR3 gives the full variable domain: DTGVSQNPRHKITKRGQNVTFRCDPISEHNRLYWYRQTLGQGPEFLTYFQNEAQLEKSRLLSDRFSAERPKGSFSTLEIQRTEQGDSAMYLCASTRDSINYGYTFGSGTRLTVV.